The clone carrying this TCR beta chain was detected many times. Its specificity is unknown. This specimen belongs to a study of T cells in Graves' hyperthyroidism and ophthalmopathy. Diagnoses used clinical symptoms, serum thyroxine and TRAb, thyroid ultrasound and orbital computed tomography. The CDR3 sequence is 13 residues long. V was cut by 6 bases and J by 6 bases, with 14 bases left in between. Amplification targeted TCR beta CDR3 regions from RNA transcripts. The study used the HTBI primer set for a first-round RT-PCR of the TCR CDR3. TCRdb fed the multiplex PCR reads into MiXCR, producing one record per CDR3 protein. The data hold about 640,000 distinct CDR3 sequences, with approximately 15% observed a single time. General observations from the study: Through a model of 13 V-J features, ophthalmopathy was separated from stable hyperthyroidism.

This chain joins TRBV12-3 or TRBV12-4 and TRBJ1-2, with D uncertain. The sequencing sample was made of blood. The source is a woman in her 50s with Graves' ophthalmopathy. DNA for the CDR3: TGTGCCAGCAGCCAGATAAAGACCCATGGCTACACCTTC. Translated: CASSQIKTHGYTF.